Following are 20 T cell receptor beta chains from one sample sequenced in a study of T cell clonality in common variable immunodeficiency. Here immunoSEQ multiplex PCR was the method, and the copy in TCRdb shows in-frame clones only, minus some. The sample has about 33,000 clones, none seen only once. The antigens of these receptors remain unknown. Study results and limitations: Fewer deletions and N-nucleotide insertions were reportedly seen in common variable immunodeficiency TCR beta sequences.

The source material was peripheral blood mononuclear cells. Source of these receptors: a human donor with common variable immunodeficiency.

This clone came up many times. Read data end 3 residues before the CDR3 end; the end is taken from the germline J gene. J is TRBJ1-1 and V is TRBV7-9; D gene ambiguous. V was clipped by 3 bases and J by 4 bases, with 9 bases between them. Germline lookup yields CDR1 SEHNR and CDR2 FQNEAQ (reference sequence). This CDR3 has 13 residues. Incomplete CDR3 DNA: TGTGCCAGCAGCTTCGAGTACGGCACTGAA. The encoded protein is CASSFEYGTE. The entire CDR3 protein is CASSFEYGTEAFF.

This clone was picked up many times. The read terminates 3 residues ahead of where the CDR3 ends, so the germline J gene completes it. This chain connects TRBV20-1 to TRBJ2-5, with D possibly being TRBD1 (6 bases). Trimming stripped 5 bases from V and 5 bases from J, with 12 bases between. The CDR3 runs 12 residues. The V gene's germline CDR1 is DFQATT and CDR2 SNEGSKA (reference sequence). This CDR3 is CSAWGQYETQYF. The sequenced part of the CDR3 DNA is TGCAGTGCTTGGGGGCAGTACGAGACC.

In regard to this clone: The read ends 3 residues before the CDR3 terminus; that terminus is restored from the germline J gene. This chain joins TRBV19 and TRBJ2-3; TRBD2 matches 9 bases. Germline-derived CDR1 and CDR2 are LNHDA and SQIVND (reference sequence). The ends lost 7 bases at V and 2 bases at J; junction bases unmatched: 7. The CDR3 totals 15 residues. The CDR3 is CASTSSGALTDTQYF. CDR3 bases read: TGTGCCAGTACTTCTAGCGGGGCCCTCACAGATACG. Full variable domain (missing parts from reference TRBV19 and TRBJ2-3): DGGITQSPKYLFRKEGQNVTLSCEQNLNHDAMYWYRQDPGQGLRLIYYSQIVNDFQKGDIAEGYSVSREKKESFPLTVTSAQKNPTAFYLCASTSSGALTDTQYFGPGTRLTVL.

This clone was seen a few times. The read falls 3 residues short of the CDR3 end, and the missing part is taken from the germline J gene. This sequence joins TRBV19 and TRBJ1-1; D is possibly TRBD1 (5 bases). The CDR3 totals 15 residues. Germline-derived CDR1 and CDR2 are LNHDA and SQIVND (reference sequence). The V gene lost 6 bases and the J gene lost 1 base, with 15 bases spanning the gap. Partial CDR3 DNA: TGTGCCAGTAGCCTCGGAGGGGAGGGGAACACTGAA. Amino acids: CASSLGGEGNTE. The entire CDR3 reads CASSLGGEGNTEAFF.

Remarks on this clone: The missing CDR3 end, 3 residues past where the read stops, is filled in from the germline J gene. The chain couples TRBV7-2 to TRBJ1-1, with 7 bases lining up with TRBD1. Trimming at V came to 4 bases and at J to 4 bases, leaving 3 bases not matched to a gene. CDR1 is SGHTA and CDR2 is FQGNSA in the germline V gene. This CDR3 contains 13 residues. CDR3 sequence: CASSYGQVTEAFF. The sequenced CDR3 bases are TGTGCCAGCAGCTACGGACAGGTCACTGAA.

A note on this clone: The sequenced fragment ends 3 residues before the CDR3 boundary, so the rest is inferred from the germline J gene. J is TRBJ1-2 and V is TRBV2; D may be TRBD1 (6 bases). The CDR3 spans 13 residues. Germline V lookup: CDR1 SNHLY, CDR2 FYNNEI. Trimming stripped 1 base from V and 5 bases from J, with 8 bases between. CDR3 region: CASSEGGTYGYTF. Partial CDR3 DNA: TGTGCCAGCAGTGAAGGCGGGACATATGGC.

The table lists this clone with many counts. The read stops 3 residues short of the end of the CDR3; the missing end is completed from the germline J gene. This chain links TRBV18 with TRBJ1-1; D is uncertain. The CDR3 has 13 amino acids. Germline V gives CDR1 KGHSH, CDR2 LQKENI. V lost 5 bases and J lost 4, with 11 bases in between. The CDR3 DNA, read in part, is TGTGCCAGCTCAAACAAGTATCCCACTGAA. Its translation is CASSNKYPTE. The entire CDR3 is CASSNKYPTEAFF.

This clone was recorded many times. The sequenced part of the CDR3 DNA is TGTGCCAGCTCACCCCAGGGGAATTCAGATACG. Protein: CASSPQGNSDT. The CDR3 as a whole reads CASSPQGNSDTQYF. The chain has TRBV18 and TRBJ2-3; tentative D call: TRBD1 (6 bases). From the germline J gene comes the end of the CDR3, since the read stops 3 residues before it. Germline V gene sequence: CDR1 KGHSH, CDR2 LQKENI. This CDR3 is built from 14 residues. The ends were cut back, 3 bases at V and 4 bases at J, with 11 bases in the middle. Filled out from reference TRBV18 and TRBJ2-3, the complete variable domain reads NAGVMQNPRHLVRRRGQEARLRCSPMKGHSHVYWYRQLPEEGLKFMVYLQKENIIDESGMPKERFSAEFPKEGPSILRIQQVVRGDSAAYFCASSPQGNSDTQYFGPGTRLTVL.

This clone came up a few times. The CDR3 end falls 3 residues outside the read, so it is completed with the germline J gene. This rearrangement joins TRBV7-9 to TRBJ2-7; 9 positions agree with TRBD1. In germline, CDR1 is SEHNR, CDR2 FQNEAQ (reference sequence). V was pared by 5 bases and J by 5 bases, with 7 bases of the junction left unmatched. The CDR3 contains 14 residues. The CDR3 here is CASSPGTGINEQYF. CDR3 bases read: TGTGCCAGCAGCCCCGGGACAGGGATCAACGAG.

In its sample, this clone was seen many times. The read stops 3 residues short of the end of the CDR3; the missing end is completed from the germline J gene. The genes are TRBV20-1 and TRBJ1-2, with D possibly matching TRBD1 (6 bases). V gave up 6 bases and J gave up 1 base, with 15 bases separating them. This CDR3 has 14 amino acids. Germline CDR1 reads DFQATT; CDR2 reads SNEGSKA (reference sequence). Partial CDR3 DNA: TGCAGTGCGGGAGGGGGTGGGAATAACTATGGC. This encodes CSAGGGGNNYG. In full, the CDR3 reads CSAGGGGNNYGYTF.

As regards this clone: The CDR3 is cut off 3 residues early in the read; its end comes from the germline J gene. V gene TRBV19 combines with J gene TRBJ2-7; TRBD1 aligns across 8 bases. V shed 3 bases, J shed 5 bases, and the junction held 6 bases outside the gene matches. CDR3 length equals 14 residues. The germline V gene has CDR1 LNHDA and CDR2 SQIVND (reference sequence). The DNA read from the CDR3 is TGTGCCAGTAGTATCAGACAGGGGAGAGACGAG. Translating gives CASSIRQGRDE. The entire CDR3 reads CASSIRQGRDEQYF.

This clone appeared many times. Coverage ceases 3 residues before the CDR3 finishes, and the germline J gene fills in the end. This chain joins TRBV28 and TRBJ2-7, with D perhaps matching TRBD2 (5 bases). With 6 bases removed from V and 1 base from J, the gap between germline ends came to 16 bases. The V gene's germline CDR1 is MDHEN and CDR2 SYDVKM. This CDR3 has 15 amino acids. The CDR3 DNA, read in part, is TGTGCCAGCAGCTCCCGGGGAGACACTTCCTACGAG. Translation gives CASSSRGDTSYE. From start to end, the CDR3 is CASSSRGDTSYEQYF.

Comment on this clone: The CDR3 extends 3 residues past the end of the read, so its final part is completed from the germline J gene. V gene TRBV30 combines with J gene TRBJ1-4, with 11 bases fitting TRBD1. Germline assignment: CDR1 GTSNPN and CDR2 SVGIG (reference sequence). CDR3 length: 22 amino acids. V gave up 1 base and J gave up 0 bases; unmatched junction bases: 19. The part of the CDR3 DNA that was read is TGTGCCTGGAGTGGTGGGACAGGGGGGAGGAGGACCTATCATGCAACTAATGAAAAA. Amino acid sequence: CAWSGGTGGRRTYHATNEK. The entire CDR3 is CAWSGGTGGRRTYHATNEKLFF. The entire variable domain, with the rest obtained from reference TRBV30 and TRBJ1-4, is as follows: SQTIHQWPATLVQPVGSPLSLECTVEGTSNPNLYWYRQAAGRGLQLLFYSVGIGQISSEVPQNLSASRPQDRQFILSSKKLLLSDSGFYLCAWSGGTGGRRTYHATNEKLFFGSGTQLSVL.

There are many counts of this clone. The read ends 3 residues early relative to the CDR3; the germline J gene fills the gap. The chain is built from TRBV30 and TRBJ1-1; 8 bases agree with TRBD1. The germline V gene encodes CDR1 GTSNPN and CDR2 SVGIG (reference sequence). The length of the CDR3 is 16 residues. The ends lost 0 bases at V and 3 bases at J; junction bases unmatched: 9. The sequenced part of the CDR3 DNA is TGTGCCTGGAGTGTACCCCCGCCAGGGGGCCACACTGAA. Translation gives CAWSVPPPGGHTE. The full CDR3 is CAWSVPPPGGHTEAFF.

This clone was found many times. With the read ending 3 residues before the CDR3 end, the germline J gene is used to fill in that end. The rearrangement links TRBV20-1 to TRBJ2-7; D remains unclear. The V end was cut by 3 bases, the J end by 2 bases, with 14 bases between. The CDR3 loop spans 14 amino acids. Germline CDR1 and CDR2: DFQATT and SNEGSKA (reference sequence). CDR3 DNA (partial): TGCAGTGCTAGGAACGGCAACCAGGCCTACGAG. Protein: CSARNGNQAYE. The whole CDR3 protein is CSARNGNQAYEQYF.

This clone was observed many times. The read comes to an end 3 residues before the CDR3 does, leaving the germline J gene to fill in the end. The chain employs TRBV20-1 and TRBJ1-1; tentatively, D is TRBD1 (5 bases). Trimming removed 5 bases at V and 4 bases at J, with 14 bases between. The CDR3 consists of 13 residues. From germline, CDR1 is DFQATT and CDR2 SNEGSKA (reference sequence). CDR3 loop: CSAEQGGSTEAFF. The covered CDR3 bases are TGCAGTGCTGAGCAGGGAGGATCCACTGAA.

The CDR3 loop reads CASTAGTTYLYGYTF. The sequenced part of the CDR3 DNA is TGTGCCAGTACCGCCGGGACAACATATCTCTATGGC. The chain employs TRBV19 and TRBJ1-2; D perhaps matches TRBD1 (6 bases). Sequencing ends 3 residues short of the CDR3 end; the germline J gene provides the rest. Trimming removed 7 bases from V and 4 bases from J, with 19 bases in between. CDR1 LNHDA and CDR2 SQIVND come from the germline V gene (reference sequence). The CDR3 is 15 amino acids.

A word on this clone: The CDR3 goes on 3 residues after the read ends, and that part is filled in from the germline J gene. The V call is TRBV30, the J call TRBJ2-1; no definite D call. Trimming took 4 bases from V and 6 from J, leaving 10 bases between them. Germline V gene sequence: CDR1 GTSNPN, CDR2 SVGIG (reference sequence). The CDR3 runs 12 residues. CDR3 residues: CAWNTDGNEQFF. CDR3 DNA, as far as it was read: TGTGCCTGGAACACAGATGGCAATGAG.

Incomplete CDR3 DNA: TGCAGTGCTACCCGGACTCCGTCGGGAAGCACAGATACG. Its translation is CSATRTPSGSTDT. The full CDR3 protein is CSATRTPSGSTDTQYF. The chain carries TRBV20-1 and TRBJ2-3, with a tentative D call TRBD2 (5 bases). Read sequence stops 3 residues before the CDR3 end, and the germline J gene provides the missing end. Trimming removed 4 bases at V and 0 bases at J, with 17 bases between. The CDR3 has 16 residues. Germline values: CDR1 DFQATT, CDR2 SNEGSKA (reference sequence).

As regards this clone: The CDR3 end falls 3 residues outside the read, so it is completed with the germline J gene. The gene calls are TRBV6-8 and TRBJ2-7; tentatively, D is TRBD1 (6 bases). Deletions cut 6 bases from V and 3 bases from J, with 18 bases between. This CDR3 spans 15 amino acids. Germline V gene sequence: CDR1 MNHGY, CDR2 SAAAGT. CDR3 bases read: TGTGCCAGCAGGTCCCAACAGGGCGGTCTCTACGAG. It encodes CASRSQQGGLYE. The whole CDR3 reads CASRSQQGGLYEQYF.